The T cell receptor (beta chain) under discussion was sequenced for a study of chemoradiotherapy in HPV16-positive cancers. Turning to the study itself: Functional T-cell assays on a couple of HPV16-positive patients' cells defined candidate HPV-specific clones and common TCR motifs. Study-wide points: Non-HPV-specific T cells did not expand in tumors during treatment, whereas candidate HPV-specific clones and E7-related motifs did. In HPV16-positive patients, HPV-responsive T-cell expansion tracked better recurrence-free survival.

Germline V gene data show CDR1 as SGHDN and CDR2 as FVKESK. This CDR3 is 13 amino acids long. Unmatched junction bases numbered 5, after V lost 8 bases and J lost 1 base. Samples were taken several times over chemoradiotherapy. Concerning this clone itself: What it binds is unknown.

TCRdb's copy holds only in-frame clones and misses some; the assay was immunoSEQ multiplex PCR. This sample has approximately 30,000 clones, with around 86% found just once. This clonotype originated in a human donor with HPV-associated anogenital cancer. The sample in question was blood, obtained from a patient who underwent chemoradiotherapy. The chain recombines TRBV14 with TRBJ2-7; TRBD1 matches 7 bases. The chain's CDR3 is CASSGTASYEQYF. DNA of the CDR3: TGTGCCAGCTCCGGGACAGCTTCCTACGAGCAGTACTTC.